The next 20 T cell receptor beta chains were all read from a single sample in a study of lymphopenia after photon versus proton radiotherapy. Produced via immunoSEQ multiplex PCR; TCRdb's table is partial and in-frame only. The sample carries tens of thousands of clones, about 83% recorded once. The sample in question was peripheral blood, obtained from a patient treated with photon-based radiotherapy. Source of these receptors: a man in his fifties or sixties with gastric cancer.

The CDR3, as DNA: TGTGCCTGGACTGTACCGAGGGAATCCTCTACCTACGAGCAGTACTTC. Translating it yields CAWTVPRESSTYEQYF. The genes are TRBV30 and TRBJ2-7; D possibly corresponds to TRBD2 (5 bases). Trimming took off 4 bases at V and 2 bases at J, with 21 bases between the two ends. CDR1 is GTSNPN, CDR2 SVGIG, per germline (reference sequence). CDR3 length: 16 residues.

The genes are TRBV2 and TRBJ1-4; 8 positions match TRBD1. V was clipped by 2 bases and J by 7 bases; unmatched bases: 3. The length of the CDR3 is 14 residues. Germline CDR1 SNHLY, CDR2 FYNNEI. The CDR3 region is CASSERTGREKLFF. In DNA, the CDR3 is TGTGCCAGCAGTGAACGGACAGGGCGTGAAAAACTGTTTTTT. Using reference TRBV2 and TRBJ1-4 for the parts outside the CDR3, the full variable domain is EPEVTQTPSHQVTQMGQEVILRCVPISNHLYFYWYRQILGQKVEFLVSFYNNEISEKSEIFDDQFSVERPDGSNFTLKIRSTKLEDSAMYFCASSERTGREKLFFGSGTQLSVL.

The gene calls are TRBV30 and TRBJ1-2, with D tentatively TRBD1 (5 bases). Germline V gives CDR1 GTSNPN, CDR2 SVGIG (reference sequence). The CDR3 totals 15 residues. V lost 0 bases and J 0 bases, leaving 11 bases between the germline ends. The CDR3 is CAWSVRRGSNYGYTF. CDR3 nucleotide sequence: TGTGCCTGGAGTGTTCGAAGGGGCTCTAACTATGGCTACACCTTC.

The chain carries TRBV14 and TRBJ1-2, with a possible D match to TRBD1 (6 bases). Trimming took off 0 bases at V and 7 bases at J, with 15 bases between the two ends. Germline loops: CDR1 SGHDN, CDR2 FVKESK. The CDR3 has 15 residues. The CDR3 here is CASSQDLRGGSGYTF. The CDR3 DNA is TGTGCCAGCAGCCAAGATCTAAGGGGGGGTTCTGGCTACACCTTC.

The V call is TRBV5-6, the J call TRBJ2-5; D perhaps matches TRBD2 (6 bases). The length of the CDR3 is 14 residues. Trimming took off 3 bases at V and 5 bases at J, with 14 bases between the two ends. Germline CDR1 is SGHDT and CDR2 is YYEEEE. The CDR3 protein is CASSSGLPQETQYF. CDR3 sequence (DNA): TGTGCCAGCAGCTCGGGACTCCCTCAGGAGACCCAGTACTTC.

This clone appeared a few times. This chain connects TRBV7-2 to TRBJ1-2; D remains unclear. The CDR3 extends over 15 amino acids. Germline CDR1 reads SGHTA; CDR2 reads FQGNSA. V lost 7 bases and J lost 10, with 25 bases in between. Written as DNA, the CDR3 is TGTGCCAGCACCCCTAATGGGATCTCATTAGAGGTCTACACCTTC. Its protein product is CASTPNGISLEVYTF.

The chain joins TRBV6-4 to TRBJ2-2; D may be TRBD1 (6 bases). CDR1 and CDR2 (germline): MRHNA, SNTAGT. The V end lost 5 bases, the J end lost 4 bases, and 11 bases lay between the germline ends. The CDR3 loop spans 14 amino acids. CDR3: CASSKGESTGELFF. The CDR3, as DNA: TGTGCCAGCAGTAAGGGGGAGAGCACCGGGGAGCTGTTTTTT.

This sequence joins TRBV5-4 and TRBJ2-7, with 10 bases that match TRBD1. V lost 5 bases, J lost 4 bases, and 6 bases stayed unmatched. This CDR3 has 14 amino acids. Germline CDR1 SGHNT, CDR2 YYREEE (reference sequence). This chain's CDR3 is CASSPPGQGYEQYF. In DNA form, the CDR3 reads TGTGCCAGCAGTCCCCCGGGACAGGGGTACGAGCAGTACTTC. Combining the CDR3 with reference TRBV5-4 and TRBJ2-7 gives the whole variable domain ETGVTQSPTHLIKTRGQQVTLRCSSQSGHNTVSWYQQALGQGPQFIFQYYREEENGRGNFPPRFSGLQFPNYSSELNVNALELDDSALYLCASSPPGQGYEQYFGPGTRLTVT.

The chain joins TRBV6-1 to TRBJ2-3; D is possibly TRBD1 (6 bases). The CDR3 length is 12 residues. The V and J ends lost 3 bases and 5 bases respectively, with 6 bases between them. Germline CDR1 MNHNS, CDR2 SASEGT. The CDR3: CASSDRGDTQYF. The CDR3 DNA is TGTGCCAGCAGTGACAGGGGAGATACGCAGTATTTT.

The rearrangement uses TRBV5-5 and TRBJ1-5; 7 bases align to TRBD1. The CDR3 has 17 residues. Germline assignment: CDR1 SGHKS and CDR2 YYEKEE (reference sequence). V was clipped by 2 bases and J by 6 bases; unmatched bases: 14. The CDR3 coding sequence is TGTGCCAGCAGCTTACGAGGGGGCGCCCCCGACGGTCAGCCCCAGCATTTT. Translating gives CASSLRGGAPDGQPQHF.

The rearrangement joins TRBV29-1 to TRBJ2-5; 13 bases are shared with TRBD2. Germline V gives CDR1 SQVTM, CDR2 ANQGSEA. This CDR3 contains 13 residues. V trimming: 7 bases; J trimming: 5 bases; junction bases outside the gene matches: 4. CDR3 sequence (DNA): TGCAGCGCCGGACTAGCGGGAGTGGAGACCCAGTACTTC. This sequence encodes CSAGLAGVETQYF.

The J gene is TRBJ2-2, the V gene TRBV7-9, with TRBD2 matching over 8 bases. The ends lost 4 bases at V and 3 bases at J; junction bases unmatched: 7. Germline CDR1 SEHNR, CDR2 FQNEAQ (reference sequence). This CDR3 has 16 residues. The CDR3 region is CASSSVTSAHTGELFF. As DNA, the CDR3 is TGTGCCAGCAGCTCCGTGACTAGCGCACACACCGGGGAGCTGTTTTTT.

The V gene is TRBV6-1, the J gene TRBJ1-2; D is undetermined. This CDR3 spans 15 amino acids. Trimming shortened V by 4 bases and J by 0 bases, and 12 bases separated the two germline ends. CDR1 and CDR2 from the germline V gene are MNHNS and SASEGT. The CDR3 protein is CASSAHSLANYGYTF. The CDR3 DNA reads TGTGCCAGCAGTGCTCACAGCTTAGCTAACTATGGCTACACCTTC.

The CDR3 coding sequence is TGCAGCGTTGAACAGGGTGGTGGCTACACCTTC. Translation: CSVEQGGGYTF. V gene TRBV29-1 combines with J gene TRBJ1-2; D is possibly TRBD1 (5 bases). The CDR3 has 11 residues. Germline V gene sequence: CDR1 SQVTM, CDR2 ANQGSEA. V lost 2 bases to trimming and J lost 7 bases, with 8 bases between them. The variable domain in full, completed from reference TRBV29-1 and TRBJ1-2, reads SAVISQKPSRDICQRGTSLTIQCQVDSQVTMMFWYRQQPGQSLTLIATANQGSEATYESGFVIDKFPISRPNLTFSTLTVSNMSPEDSSIYLCSVEQGGGYTFGSGTRLTVV.

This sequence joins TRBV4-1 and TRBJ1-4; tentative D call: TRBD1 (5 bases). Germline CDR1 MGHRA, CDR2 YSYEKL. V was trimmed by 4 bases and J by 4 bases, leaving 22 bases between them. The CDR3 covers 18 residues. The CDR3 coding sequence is TGCGCCAGCAGCCGAATGGCAGGGACTCGGGCAGGTAATGAAAAACTGTTTTTT. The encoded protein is CASSRMAGTRAGNEKLFF.

The CDR3 loop is CASSSPGSRGPNTGELFF. The CDR3 bases are TGTGCCAGCAGCTCCCCGGGGTCTAGGGGGCCGAACACCGGGGAGCTGTTTTTT. The rearrangement joins TRBV11-2 to TRBJ2-2; 7 positions match TRBD1. CDR1 is SGHAT, CDR2 FQNNGV, per germline. J lost 0 bases, V lost 4 bases, and 11 bases had no gene match. The CDR3 runs 18 residues.

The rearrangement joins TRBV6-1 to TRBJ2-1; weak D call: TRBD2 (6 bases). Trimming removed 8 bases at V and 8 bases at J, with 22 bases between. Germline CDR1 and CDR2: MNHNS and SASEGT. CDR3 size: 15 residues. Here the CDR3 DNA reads TGTGCCAGCCGTAAAGGAAGTAGCGGTCTCTATGAGCAGTTCTTC. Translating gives CASRKGSSGLYEQFF.

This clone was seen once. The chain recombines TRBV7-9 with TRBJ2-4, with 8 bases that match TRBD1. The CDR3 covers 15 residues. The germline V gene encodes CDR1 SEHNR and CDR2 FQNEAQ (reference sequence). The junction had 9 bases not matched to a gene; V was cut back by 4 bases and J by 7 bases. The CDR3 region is CASSSDRGVGNIQYF. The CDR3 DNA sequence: TGTGCCAGCAGCTCAGACAGGGGAGTAGGGAACATTCAGTACTTC.

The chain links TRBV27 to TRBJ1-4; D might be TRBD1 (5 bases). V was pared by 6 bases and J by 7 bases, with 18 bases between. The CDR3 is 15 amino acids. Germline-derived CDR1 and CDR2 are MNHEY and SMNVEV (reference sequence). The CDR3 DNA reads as TGTGCCAGCAGGTTCAGGGACGAATTGGGTGAAAAACTGTTTTTT. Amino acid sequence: CASRFRDELGEKLFF.

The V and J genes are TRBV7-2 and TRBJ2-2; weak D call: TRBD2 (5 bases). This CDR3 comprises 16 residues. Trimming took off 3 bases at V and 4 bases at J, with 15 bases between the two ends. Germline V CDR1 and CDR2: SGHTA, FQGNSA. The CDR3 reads CASSFQSAGTTGELFF. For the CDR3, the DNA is TGTGCCAGCAGCTTCCAATCTGCGGGTACCACCGGGGAGCTGTTTTTT.